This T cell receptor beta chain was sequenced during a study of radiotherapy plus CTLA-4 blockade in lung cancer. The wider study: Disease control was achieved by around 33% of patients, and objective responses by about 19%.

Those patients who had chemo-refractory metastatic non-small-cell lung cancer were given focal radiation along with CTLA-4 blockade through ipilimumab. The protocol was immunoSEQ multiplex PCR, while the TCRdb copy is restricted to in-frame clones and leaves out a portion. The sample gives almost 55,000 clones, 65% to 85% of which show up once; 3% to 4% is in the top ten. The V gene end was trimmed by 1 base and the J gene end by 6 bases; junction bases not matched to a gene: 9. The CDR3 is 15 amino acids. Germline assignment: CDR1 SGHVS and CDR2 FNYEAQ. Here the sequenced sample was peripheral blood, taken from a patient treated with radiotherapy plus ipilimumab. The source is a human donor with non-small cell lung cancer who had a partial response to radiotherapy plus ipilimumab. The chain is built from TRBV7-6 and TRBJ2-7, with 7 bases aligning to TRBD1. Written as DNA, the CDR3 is TGTGCCAGCAGCTTAGTAGCAGGGGGTAACGGCGAGCAGTACTTC. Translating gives CASSLVAGGNGEQYF.